The source of this T cell receptor beta chain is a study of shared clonotypes between healthy human individuals. V was pared by 0 bases and J by 9 bases, with 13 bases between. CDR3 length equals 14 residues. Per the germline V gene, CDR1 is SGDLS and CDR2 is YYNGEE. Sequenced by immunoSEQ multiplex PCR; TCRdb stores in-frame clones only, minus some. The repertoire holds hundreds of thousands of clones, with about three quarters as singletons. This TCR was sampled from a woman aged 25 to 39 in good health. The V and J genes are TRBV9 and TRBJ2-1; the D gene is possibly TRBD2 (6 bases). The sequenced sample consisted of memory CD4+ T cells sorted from blood. As for subset: CD45RA-negative fraction. The CDR3 DNA is TGTGCCAGCAGCGTAGCTTGGGGGGTAAGTGAGCAGTTCTTC. This translates into CASSVAWGVSEQFF.